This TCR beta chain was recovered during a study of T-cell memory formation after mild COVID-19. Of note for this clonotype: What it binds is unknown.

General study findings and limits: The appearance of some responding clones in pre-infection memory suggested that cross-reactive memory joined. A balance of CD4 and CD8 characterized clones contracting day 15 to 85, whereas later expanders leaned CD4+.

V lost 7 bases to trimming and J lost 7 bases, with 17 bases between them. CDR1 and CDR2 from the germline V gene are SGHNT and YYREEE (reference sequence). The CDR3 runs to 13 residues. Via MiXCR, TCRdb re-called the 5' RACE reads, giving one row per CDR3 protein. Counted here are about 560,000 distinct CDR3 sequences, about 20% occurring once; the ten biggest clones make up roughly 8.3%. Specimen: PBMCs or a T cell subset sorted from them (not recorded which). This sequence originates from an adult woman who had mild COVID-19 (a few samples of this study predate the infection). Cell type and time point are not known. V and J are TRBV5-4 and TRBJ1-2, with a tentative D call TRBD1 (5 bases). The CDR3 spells CASRAQGMGGYTF. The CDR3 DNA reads TGTGCCAGCCGAGCCCAGGGTATGGGTGGCTACACCTTC.